This passage covers 10 T cell receptor beta chains from one sample sequenced in a study of blood T cells in healthy people across ages (dated by TCRdb to about 2015). Library preparation was by 5' RACE. These reads were obtained on an Illumina HiSeq 2500. A second PCR of about 7 to 12 cycles was performed with a sample-barcoded 5' primer and a J-beta primer mix. The raw public reads went through TCRdb reprocessing: fastp at Q25, MiXCR clone calling, in-frame beta chains kept. Each entry merges the rows of one CDR3 protein and shows their most common DNA and genes. Present in this sample are hundreds of thousands of distinct CDR3 sequences, about 53% of which were seen just once. About 38% of the sample belongs to the ten largest clones. The sequencing input was blood. Source of these receptors: a man aged 80 or over in good health.

This clonotype was seen a few times. This chain links TRBV7-2 with TRBJ2-3; 13 nucleotides align to TRBD2. Germline-derived CDR1 and CDR2 are SGHTA and FQGNSA. With V trimmed by 5 bases and J by 4 bases, 6 bases remained unmatched. This CDR3 is 16 amino acids long. DNA for the CDR3: TGTGCCAGCAGCCACACTAGCGGGAGGGGCCCAGATACGCAGTATTTT. It yields the protein CASSHTSGRGPDTQYF.

The chain is built from TRBV3-1 and TRBJ1-6; TRBD1 matches at 8 bases. Per the germline V gene, CDR1 is LGHDT and CDR2 is YNNKEL (reference sequence). V trimming: 1 base; J trimming: 7 bases; junction bases outside the gene matches: 3. This CDR3 comprises 15 residues. CDR3 residues: CASSQAGGQNSPLHF. For the CDR3, the DNA is TGTGCCAGCAGCCAAGCAGGGGGCCAAAATTCACCCCTCCACTTT. Together with reference TRBV3-1 and TRBJ1-6, the CDR3 gives the full variable domain: DTAVSQTPKYLVTQMGNDKSIKCEQNLGHDTMYWYKQDSKKFLKIMFSYNNKELIINETVPNRFSPKSPDKAHLNLHINSLELGDSAVYFCASSQAGGQNSPLHFGNGTRLTVT.

This clonotype was seen a handful of times. V usage is TRBV20-1 and J usage is TRBJ2-5; TRBD2 matches at 11 bases. The CDR3 extends over 14 amino acids. V shed 6 bases, J shed 3 bases, and the junction held 6 bases outside the gene matches. CDR1 is DFQATT and CDR2 is SNEGSKA in the germline V gene (reference sequence). DNA for the CDR3: TGCAGTGCGTTAGCGGGAGGGGGAAAAGAGACCCAGTACTTC. It yields the protein CSALAGGGKETQYF.

This clonotype has a count of ten or more. V is TRBV7-2 and J is TRBJ2-5; D unclear. This CDR3 is 14 amino acids long. CDR1 and CDR2 (germline): SGHTA, FQGNSA. Trimming removed 2 bases at V and 7 bases at J, with 14 bases between. The CDR3 loop reads CASSLRAPEGTQYF. CDR3 DNA: TGTGCCAGCAGCTTAAGGGCCCCGGAAGGGACCCAGTACTTC.

This clonotype was counted only a few times. The rearrangement links TRBV13 to TRBJ2-4; D perhaps matches TRBD2 (5 bases). Looked up from germline, CDR1 is PRHDT and CDR2 is FYEKMQ (reference sequence). The CDR3 is made up of 14 amino acids. Trimming cost V 0 bases and J 4 bases, with 7 bases left between them. The chain's CDR3 is CASSLGRGKNIQYF. The CDR3 DNA is TGTGCCAGCAGCTTAGGCCGGGGTAAAAACATTCAGTACTTC. Using reference TRBV13 and TRBJ2-4 for the parts outside the CDR3, the full variable domain is AAGVIQSPRHLIKEKRETATLKCYPIPRHDTVYWYQQGPGQDPQFLISFYEKMQSDKGSIPDRFSAQQFSDYHSELNMSSLELGDSALYFCASSLGRGKNIQYFGAGTRLSVL.

This clonotype turned up a few times. The rearrangement links TRBV6-1 to TRBJ2-7; 8 bases agree with TRBD1. The CDR3 extends over 12 amino acids. The ends lost 8 bases at V and 2 bases at J; junction bases unmatched: 2. Germline V CDR1 and CDR2: MNHNS, SASEGT. The chain's CDR3 is CASGTGPYEQYF. CDR3 nucleotides: TGTGCCAGCGGGACAGGCCCCTACGAGCAGTACTTC.

This chain uses TRBV14 with TRBJ1-1; D ambiguous. V was pared by 3 bases and J by 3 bases, with 11 bases between. This CDR3 contains 14 residues. Germline CDR1 SGHDN, CDR2 FVKESK. CDR3 protein: CASSQRAAHTEAFF. The CDR3 region has the DNA TGTGCCAGCAGCCAGCGGGCGGCCCACACTGAAGCTTTCTTT.

This sequence joins TRBV10-3 and TRBJ2-7; D might be TRBD1 (6 bases). The germline V gene has CDR1 ENHRY and CDR2 SYGVKD. Trimming shortened V by 8 bases and J by 2 bases, and 7 bases separated the two germline ends. The CDR3 has 11 residues. CDR3 DNA: TGTGCCATCGGACAGACCTACGAGCAGTACTTC. Its protein is CAIGQTYEQYF.

The V call is TRBV7-2, the J call TRBJ2-7, with D perhaps TRBD2 (6 bases). The CDR3 loop spans 15 amino acids. Trimming stripped 2 bases from V and 0 bases from J, with 11 bases between. Germline CDR1 SGHTA, CDR2 FQGNSA. This CDR3 is CASSLLGGPSYEQYF. The DNA of the CDR3 is TGTGCCAGCAGCTTACTTGGAGGGCCCTCCTACGAGCAGTACTTC.

The rearrangement uses TRBV3-1 and TRBJ2-1, with TRBD2 matching over 8 bases. There are 14 residues in the CDR3. J was trimmed by 5 bases and V by 3 bases; bases with no gene match: 3. Per the germline V gene, CDR1 is LGHDT and CDR2 is YNNKEL (reference sequence). In DNA, the CDR3 is TGTGCCAGCAGCCACAGTAGCGGGAACAATGAGCAGTTCTTC. Protein sequence: CASSHSSGNNEQFF.